This T cell receptor beta chain was captured by sequencing in a study of blood T cell repertoires in COVID-19. Study context: The analysed material was cDNA or gDNA that came from T cells, B-cell-depleted T cells, or PBMCs.

Unmatched junction bases numbered 11, after V lost 7 bases and J lost 4 bases. The CDR3 length is 15 residues. CDR1 is SGHTA, CDR2 FQGNSA, per germline. Using immunoSEQ multiplex PCR, the repertoire was profiled, and TCRdb retains in-frame clones only, with some absent. The data hold 140,000 to 150,000 clones, with 78% observed a single time. In terms of age and location, participants ranged from roughly 18 to 100 years and lived in about two dozen US areas. Clinical history as reported by participants underpinned cohort assignment. The sequenced sample consisted of PBMCs or T cells enriched from blood (not recorded which). This TCR derives from a woman in her fifties or sixties who had recovered from COVID-19. The V call is TRBV7-2, the J call TRBJ2-7; TRBD1 aligns across 9 bases. The CDR3 region is CASTPAGTGTYEQYF. CDR3 in DNA: TGTGCCAGCACCCCGGCCGGGACAGGGACTTACGAGCAGTACTTC.